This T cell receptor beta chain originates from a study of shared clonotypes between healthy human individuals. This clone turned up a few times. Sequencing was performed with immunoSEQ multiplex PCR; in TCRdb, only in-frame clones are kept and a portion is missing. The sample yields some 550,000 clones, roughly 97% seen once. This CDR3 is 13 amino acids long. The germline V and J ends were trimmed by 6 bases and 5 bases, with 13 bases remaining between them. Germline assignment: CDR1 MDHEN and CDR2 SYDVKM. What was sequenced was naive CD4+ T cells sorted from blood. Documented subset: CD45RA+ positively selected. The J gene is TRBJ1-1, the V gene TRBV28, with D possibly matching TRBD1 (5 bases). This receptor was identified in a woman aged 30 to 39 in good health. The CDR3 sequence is CASSLSRDTEAFF. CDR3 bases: TGTGCCAGCAGCTTAAGCAGGGATACTGAAGCTTTCTTT.